The T cell receptor (beta chain) under discussion was sequenced for a study of blood T cell repertoires in COVID-19. Enrolment of Seattle patients took place during active infection, and they were followed longitudinally. The method was immunoSEQ multiplex PCR; TCRdb's version includes in-frame clones alone and lacks a portion of them. The sample lists 440,000 or so clones, about 91% occurring once. The CDR3 is 19 amino acids. The V gene's germline CDR1 is MNHEY and CDR2 SVGEGT. Trimming removed 2 bases from V and 2 bases from J; junction bases left unmatched: 10. The source is a woman between 40 and 55 years old with COVID-19, enrolled during active disease. The chain is built from TRBV6-2 or TRBV6-3 and TRBJ1-5; 12 bases fit TRBD1. Sequencing used peripheral blood. The CDR3 region is CASSYEAGQGAWGNQPQHF. The CDR3 region has the DNA TGTGCCAGCAGTTACGAAGCGGGACAGGGGGCTTGGGGCAATCAGCCCCAGCATTTT.